This is a list of T cell receptor beta chains from one sample in a study of blood T cells in healthy people across ages. Each CDR3 protein is one row after TCRdb ran MiXCR on the 5' RACE reads. The data show approximately 1.5 million distinct CDR3 sequences, with about 45% seen just once and more than 4% held by the top ten. The specimen was blood. These receptors were taken from a woman between 18 and 29 years old in good health. The CDR3 runs from the conserved cysteine through the conserved F or W. D genes are given only for firm matches. Expanded clones are given a class, and other clones once, few, many or no size at all.

D: .
size: .
V: TRBV4-3
length: 16
J: TRBJ2-1
CDR3: CASSQEPLADYNEQFF
DNA: TGCGCCAGCAGCCAAGAACCACTAGCCGACTACAATGAGCAGTTCTTC

D: .
size: once
V: TRBV7-3
length: 13
J: TRBJ2-3
CDR3: CASSLNLSDTQYF
DNA: TGTGCCAGCAGCCTAAATCTCTCAGATACGCAGTATTTT

D: .
size: .
V: TRBV4-3
length: 16
J: TRBJ2-5
CDR3: CASSQARRGSYNEQYF
DNA: TGCGCCAGCAGCCAAGCACGCAGGGGATCCTACAATGAGCAGTACTTC

D: TRBD2
size: .
V: TRBV5-1
length: 16
J: TRBJ2-7
CDR3: CASSLPGLATWYEQYF
DNA: TGCGCCAGCAGCTTACCCGGACTAGCCACATGGTACGAGCAGTACTTC

D: TRBD1
size: few
V: TRBV24-1
length: 15
J: TRBJ2-2
CDR3: CATSEPGTGSGELFF
DNA: TGTGCCACCAGTGAGCCCGGGACAGGATCCGGGGAGCTGTTTTTT

D: .
size: .
V: TRBV12-3/TRBV12-4
length: 15
J: TRBJ1-3
CDR3: CASSTVSPMGNTIYF
DNA: TGTGCCAGCAGCACCGTATCCCCCATGGGAAACACCATATATTTT

D: .
size: .
V: TRBV21-1
length: 17
J: TRBJ1-5
CDR3: CASSKGPDRRRNQPQHF
DNA: TGTGCCAGCAGCAAAGGGCCAGACAGGAGGCGCAATCAGCCCCAGCATTTT

D: .
size: few
V: TRBV2
length: 12
J: TRBJ2-7
CDR3: CASSVENYEQYF
DNA: TGTGCCAGCAGTGTTGAGAACTACGAGCAGTACTTC

D: .
size: .
V: TRBV6-2/TRBV6-3
length: 14
J: TRBJ2-7
CDR3: CASSYPAVVWERYF
DNA: TGTGCCAGCAGTTACCCGGCGGTAGTTTGGGAGCGGTACTTC

D: .
size: few
V: TRBV2
length: 16
J: TRBJ2-6
CDR3: CASIEGQISGANVLTF
DNA: TGTGCCAGCATTGAAGGACAGATCTCTGGGGCCAACGTCCTGACTTTC

D: TRBD2
size: few
V: TRBV27
length: 12
J: TRBJ2-7
CDR3: CATLAGVGEQYF
DNA: TGTGCCACCCTAGCGGGAGTCGGCGAGCAGTACTTC

D: TRBD2
size: .
V: TRBV20-1
length: 13
J: TRBJ2-5
CDR3: CSARLAGTGTQYF
DNA: TGCAGTGCCAGACTAGCGGGGACAGGGACCCAGTACTTC

D: TRBD2
size: .
V: TRBV7-3
length: 16
J: TRBJ2-1
CDR3: CASSLGPSGSWNEQFF
DNA: TGTGCCAGCAGCTTAGGGCCTAGCGGGAGTTGGAATGAGCAGTTCTTC

D: TRBD2
size: .
V: TRBV7-3
length: 15
J: TRBJ2-1
CDR3: CASSRTSGRTPEQFF
DNA: TGTGCCAGCAGCCGTACTAGCGGGAGAACCCCCGAGCAGTTCTTC

D: .
size: .
V: TRBV7-2
length: 15
J: TRBJ1-2
CDR3: CASSLVTGSNYGYTF
DNA: TGTGCCAGCAGCTTAGTTACTGGATCCAACTATGGCTACACCTTC

D: TRBD1
size: few
V: TRBV20-1
length: 15
J: TRBJ2-7
CDR3: CSAPEWGQGPDEQYF
DNA: TGCAGTGCTCCGGAGTGGGGACAGGGCCCCGACGAGCAGTACTTC

D: TRBD1
size: .
V: TRBV12-3/TRBV12-4
length: 17
J: TRBJ1-5
CDR3: CASSRDRDRNSNQPQHF
DNA: TGTGCCAGCAGCCGAGACAGGGACCGGAATAGCAATCAGCCCCAGCATTTT

D: .
size: .
V: TRBV7-6
length: 14
J: TRBJ2-3
CDR3: CASSLFGNTDTQYF
DNA: TGTGCCAGCAGTTTATTCGGAAACACAGATACGCAGTATTTT

D: .
size: many
V: TRBV18
length: 15
J: TRBJ2-7
CDR3: CASSPGTGSSYEQYF
DNA: TGTGCCAGCTCACCCGGGACTGGAAGCTCCTACGAGCAGTACTTC

D: .
size: .
V: TRBV27
length: 14
J: TRBJ2-4
CDR3: CASARTGTVNIQYF
DNA: TGTGCCAGCGCTCGTACAGGGACCGTAAACATTCAGTACTTC

D: .
size: .
V: TRBV6-2/TRBV6-3
length: 14
J: TRBJ2-3
CDR3: CASSYLSGADTQYF
DNA: TGTGCCAGCAGTTACCTCTCGGGGGCCGATACGCAGTATTTT

D: TRBD1
size: few
V: TRBV7-9
length: 15
J: TRBJ1-1
CDR3: CASSFASGGHTEAFF
DNA: TGTGCCAGCAGCTTTGCGTCAGGGGGGCACACTGAAGCTTTCTTT

D: TRBD1
size: .
V: TRBV29-1
length: 13
J: TRBJ2-2
CDR3: CSVVTQGAEGLFF
DNA: TGCAGCGTTGTTACCCAGGGGGCCGAGGGGCTGTTTTTT